These T cell receptor beta chains were read from a single sample in a study of response to subunit inactivated influenza vaccine. TCRdb ran MiXCR on the RT-PCR reads and lists one entry per CDR3 protein. The sample has roughly 460,000 distinct CDR3 sequences, over 9.5% seen once; the top ten hold about 12%. Sequencing used PBMCs from blood, obtained 35 to 45 days after vaccination. Receptors were obtained from a man in his forties or fifties who received an inactivated influenza vaccine. The conserved cysteine and the conserved F or W are not part of the CDR3 here. Each record gives: V gene, J gene, CDR3 protein.

V gene: TRBV7-9; J gene: TRBJ2-3; CDR3 protein: ASSLLGSGTQY
V gene: TRBV11-1; J gene: TRBJ2-2; CDR3 protein: ASSFSPAGYTGELF
V gene: TRBV21-1; J gene: TRBJ1-3; CDR3 protein: ASQGQGSSGNTIY
V gene: TRBV29-1; J gene: TRBJ2-1; CDR3 protein: SAKQGGEDEQF
V gene: TRBV15; J gene: TRBJ2-3; CDR3 protein: ATSRGVLRDSDTQY
V gene: TRBV29-1; J gene: TRBJ2-1; CDR3 protein: SVEDHALAGGSYEQF
V gene: TRBV20-1; J gene: TRBJ2-3; CDR3 protein: SARGIEVTETQY
V gene: TRBV4-3; J gene: TRBJ1-1; CDR3 protein: ASSQVWGGDTEAF
V gene: TRBV24-1; J gene: TRBJ2-4; CDR3 protein: ATSDPTGDSQNIQY
V gene: TRBV5-1; J gene: TRBJ1-1; CDR3 protein: ASSFDRGTGTEAF
V gene: TRBV7-3; J gene: TRBJ2-3; CDR3 protein: ASSISSGRALDTQY
V gene: TRBV11-1; J gene: TRBJ2-5; CDR3 protein: ASSGLGPGQGNRETQY
V gene: TRBV20-1; J gene: TRBJ2-5; CDR3 protein: SAFRQKKETQY
V gene: TRBV7-9; J gene: TRBJ1-1; CDR3 protein: ASSPGDRVTAEAF
V gene: TRBV12-3/TRBV12-4; J gene: TRBJ2-7; CDR3 protein: ASSLAGSWSYEQY
V gene: TRBV20-1; J gene: TRBJ2-7; CDR3 protein: SAVKVWVYEQY
V gene: TRBV7-9; J gene: TRBJ2-7; CDR3 protein: ASSLAEGFEQY
V gene: TRBV7-9; J gene: TRBJ2-2; CDR3 protein: ASYQGLSPGELF
V gene: TRBV5-6; J gene: TRBJ2-3; CDR3 protein: ASSAGSADTQY
V gene: TRBV19; J gene: TRBJ2-7; CDR3 protein: ASSTHTYYEQY
V gene: TRBV5-1; J gene: TRBJ2-5; CDR3 protein: ASSLRLAGAETQY
V gene: TRBV6-1; J gene: TRBJ2-1; CDR3 protein: ASSLGSDPDYNEQF
V gene: TRBV20-1; J gene: TRBJ2-3; CDR3 protein: SASRLGTQGDTQY
V gene: TRBV6-2/TRBV6-3; J gene: TRBJ2-1; CDR3 protein: ASSYGAGVGEQF
V gene: TRBV20-1; J gene: TRBJ1-2; CDR3 protein: SASLDRTYGYT
V gene: TRBV7-2; J gene: TRBJ1-5; CDR3 protein: ASSLELAVGPRPQH
V gene: TRBV24-1; J gene: TRBJ2-5; CDR3 protein: ATSDFRTGETQY
V gene: TRBV4-2; J gene: TRBJ2-5; CDR3 protein: ASSSTSQGGETQY
V gene: TRBV7-8; J gene: TRBJ2-5; CDR3 protein: ASSYYAGDRETQY
V gene: TRBV12-3/TRBV12-4; J gene: TRBJ2-7; CDR3 protein: ASRGTGVEQY
V gene: TRBV3-1; J gene: TRBJ2-7; CDR3 protein: ASSQSSRSTGWSRGEQY
V gene: TRBV11-3; J gene: TRBJ2-1; CDR3 protein: ASSSGGFAYNEQF
V gene: TRBV4-1; J gene: TRBJ1-6; CDR3 protein: ASSQEWGSGNSPLH
V gene: TRBV4-2; J gene: TRBJ2-3; CDR3 protein: ASSERGRADTQY
V gene: TRBV4-3; J gene: TRBJ2-7; CDR3 protein: ASSQDNRRDTRSEQY
V gene: TRBV7-2; J gene: TRBJ2-1; CDR3 protein: ASLTGSEQF
V gene: TRBV7-9; J gene: TRBJ2-1; CDR3 protein: ASSLRRGEQF
V gene: TRBV5-1; J gene: TRBJ2-1; CDR3 protein: ASSLDRISGGSHSYNEQF
V gene: TRBV20-1; J gene: TRBJ2-1; CDR3 protein: SATRLAGVYNEQF
V gene: TRBV5-1; J gene: TRBJ2-5; CDR3 protein: ASSLVGHGETQY
V gene: TRBV7-9; J gene: TRBJ2-5; CDR3 protein: ASSLGRAGLSEETQY